Here is one T cell receptor (beta chain) with its context. The antigen remains unidentified. It was with 60 Vbeta and 13 Jbeta primers that the PCR ran. Profiling relied on immunoSEQ multiplex PCR, and the TCRdb table lists in-frame clones only, not all of them. The table has over 200,000 clones, around 89% seen once. The sample originates from a study of cytomegalovirus exposure and HLA in healthy donors. Study information: As released early, the data held 85 million to 95 million unique TCRs from HLA-typed donors.

The germline V gene encodes CDR1 SGHAT and CDR2 FQNNGV. CDR3 size: 13 residues. V lost 5 bases and J 2 bases, leaving 10 bases between the germline ends. Study-level results: In an earlier analysis, productive rearrangement rates for most beta V segments clustered near 87% or 30%. In a later analysis, several top co-occurrence clusters appeared linked to parvovirus B19, influenza, CMV and Epstein-Barr virus. Some V segments (TRBV6-2 and TRBV6-3 among them) were excluded as indistinguishable.

This chain joins TRBV11-2 and TRBJ2-7; a possible D gene is TRBD1 (6 bases). Material: PBMCs. The source of this sequence is a woman in her late teens or twenties in good health and CMV-seronegative. In DNA form, the CDR3 reads TGTGCCAGCAGCCTCGGACAGACCTACGAGCAGTACTTC. This encodes CASSLGQTYEQYF.